This passage covers 26 T cell receptor beta chains from one sample sequenced in a study of OX40 agonist ivuxolimab in advanced cancers. The table came from immunoSEQ multiplex PCR; TCRdb's copy has only in-frame clones and leaves some out. The sample yields about 33,000 clones, around 89% seen once. The sample here was CD4+ or CD8+ T cells sorted from blood, taken in a trial of the OX40 agonist ivuxolimab. These receptors were taken from an adult with an advanced solid tumor such as melanoma, head and neck, liver or kidney cancer.

This chain links TRBV19 with TRBJ2-7; 8 nucleotides line up with TRBD1. CDR3 length equals 15 residues. Germline-derived CDR1 and CDR2 are LNHDA and SQIVND (reference sequence). V was clipped by 1 base and J by 3 bases; unmatched bases: 5. The CDR3 reads CASSIGGTGLYEQYF. CDR3 nucleotide sequence: TGTGCCAGTAGTATAGGGGGGACAGGCCTCTACGAGCAGTACTTC.

This clone occurred many times. V and J are TRBV30 and TRBJ1-2; D might be TRBD1 (6 bases). CDR1 and CDR2 from the germline V gene are GTSNPN and SVGIG (reference sequence). The CDR3 is 13 residues long. V was pared by 7 bases and J by 4 bases, with 16 bases between. The CDR3 DNA reads TGTGCCTCGAATCCGACAGGTACCTATGGCTACACCTTC. This gives the protein CASNPTGTYGYTF.

The chain has TRBV18 and TRBJ2-5; D is unclear. CDR3 length equals 12 residues. Germline CDR1 and CDR2: KGHSH and LQKENI. Trimming took 2 bases from V and 5 from J, leaving 6 bases between them. The CDR3: CASSPNMETQYF. The CDR3 DNA is TGTGCCAGCTCACCAAACATGGAGACCCAGTACTTC.

The chain carries TRBV27 and TRBJ2-7, with TRBD2 identical over 7 bases. The ends lost 6 bases at V and 5 bases at J; junction bases unmatched: 4. This CDR3 has 12 residues. CDR1 and CDR2 (germline): MNHEY, SMNVEV (reference sequence). The CDR3 bases are TGTGCCAGCAGGGGGGGGACCGACGAGCAGTACTTC. Residues: CASRGGTDEQYF.

This clone turned up a few times. The chain links TRBV28 to TRBJ2-1; no firm D call. This CDR3 has 20 residues. CDR1 is MDHEN, CDR2 SYDVKM, per germline. The ends were cut back, 1 base at V and 5 bases at J, with 27 bases in the middle. The CDR3 DNA reads as TGTGCCAGCAGTTTATCCCCACTCTTACACCGCGAGGTTCCAAACAATGAGCAGTTCTTC. This gives the protein CASSLSPLLHREVPNNEQFF.

This chain joins TRBV4-1 and TRBJ2-5; 14 bases map to TRBD2. Germline V lookup: CDR1 MGHRA, CDR2 YSYEKL. J was trimmed by 5 bases and V by 6 bases; bases with no gene match: 5. The CDR3 runs to 15 residues. CDR3 loop: CASRRLAGGRETQYF. CDR3 DNA: TGCGCCAGCAGGAGACTAGCGGGGGGGCGGGAGACCCAGTACTTC.

This clone was seen a handful of times. The rearrangement links TRBV9 to TRBJ2-3; tentative D call: TRBD2 (7 bases). The germline V gene has CDR1 SGDLS and CDR2 YYNGEE. The ends were cut back, 0 bases at V and 3 bases at J, with 11 bases in the middle. This CDR3 region has 15 residues. For the CDR3, the DNA is TGTGCCAGCAGCGTAGACGGGGGGCGGACAGATACGCAGTATTTT. The encoded protein is CASSVDGGRTDTQYF.

This chain links TRBV28 with TRBJ1-6; the match to TRBD1 covers 7 bases. The CDR3 length is 13 residues. The germline gives CDR1 MDHEN, CDR2 SYDVKM. V shed 5 bases and J 15 bases; nucleotides not matched to a gene: 10. CDR3 in DNA: TGTGCCAGCAGTAGGAAGACAGGGTCGGGCCTCCACTTT. It is translated as CASSRKTGSGLHF.

The chain recombines TRBV5-8 with TRBJ2-3; no clear D gene. This CDR3 is built from 13 residues. Germline V lookup: CDR1 SGHTS, CDR2 YDEGEE. V lost 6 bases to trimming and J lost 2 bases, with 10 bases between them. Written as DNA, the CDR3 is TGTGCCAGCAACTCCGGTCCCACAGATACGCAGTATTTT. Its translation: CASNSGPTDTQYF.

In its sample, this clone was seen once. The chain employs TRBV20-1 and TRBJ2-7; no definite D call. The CDR3 extends over 11 amino acids. Germline values: CDR1 DFQATT, CDR2 SNEGSKA (reference sequence). The V end was cut by 6 bases, the J end by 3 bases, with 9 bases between. CDR3 residues: CSAAILYEQYF. As DNA, the CDR3 is TGCAGTGCCGCCATCCTCTACGAGCAGTACTTC.

The rearrangement links TRBV10-2 to TRBJ2-7; D is tentatively TRBD1 or TRBD2 (5 bases each). V was pared by 6 bases and J by 5 bases, with 20 bases between. Per germline, CDR1 WSHSY and CDR2 SAAADI. CDR3 length equals 15 residues. Written as DNA, the CDR3 is TGCGCCAGCAGGGACTCGGGTGGGACGGTCGACGAGCAGTACTTC. It translates to CASRDSGGTVDEQYF.

The chain recombines TRBV5-1 with TRBJ1-6; possible D gene TRBD1, 6 bases. V was pared by 4 bases and J by 1 base, with 9 bases between. CDR3 length equals 15 residues. Germline V gene sequence: CDR1 SGHRS, CDR2 YFSETQ. This CDR3 reads CASSPDRSYNSPLHF. CDR3 nucleotide sequence: TGCGCCAGCAGCCCCGACAGGTCCTATAATTCACCCCTCCACTTT.

The V and J genes are TRBV2 and TRBJ1-1; TRBD1 matches at 11 bases. Germline loops: CDR1 SNHLY, CDR2 FYNNEI. The CDR3 extends over 16 amino acids. Trimming took 7 bases from V and 5 from J; bases not matched to a gene: 12. CDR3 nucleotides: TGTGCCAGCATTTGGAACTGGGACAGGGGGATTACTGAAGCTTTCTTT. Its protein is CASIWNWDRGITEAFF. Complete variable domain (other parts from reference TRBV2 and TRBJ1-1): EPEVTQTPSHQVTQMGQEVILRCVPISNHLYFYWYRQILGQKVEFLVSFYNNEISEKSEIFDDQFSVERPDGSNFTLKIRSTKLEDSAMYFCASIWNWDRGITEAFFGQGTRLTVV.

V and J are TRBV28 and TRBJ1-5, with a possible D match to TRBD1 (5 bases). CDR3 length equals 15 residues. Germline values: CDR1 MDHEN, CDR2 SYDVKM. Trimming cost V 3 bases and J 2 bases, with 11 bases left between them. CDR3 protein: CASSFRGAGNQPQHF. Written as DNA, the CDR3 is TGTGCCAGCAGTTTTAGGGGCGCCGGCAATCAGCCCCAGCATTTT.

The chain employs TRBV5-1 and TRBJ2-3; D might be TRBD2 (5 bases). The CDR3 contains 12 residues. Germline V CDR1 and CDR2: SGHRS, YFSETQ. Trimming took 3 bases from V and 10 from J, leaving 12 bases between them. The CDR3 nucleotides read TGCGCCAGCAGCTCCGAACTAGGAGCGCAGTATTTT. Its translation is CASSSELGAQYF.

The V and J genes are TRBV7-8 and TRBJ2-2, with 9 bases aligning to TRBD1. The CDR3 totals 15 residues. Germline V gene sequence: CDR1 SGHVS, CDR2 FQNEAQ. Trimming took 6 bases from V and 7 from J; bases not matched to a gene: 9. The CDR3 DNA reads as TGTGCCAGCAGTATGGTGGACAGGGGAGGCGGGGAGCTGTTTTTT. Amino acids: CASSMVDRGGGELFF.

The genes are TRBV11-3 and TRBJ2-7; tentative D call: TRBD2 (6 bases). CDR1 and CDR2 from the germline V gene are SGHNT and YENEEA. This CDR3 is built from 15 residues. V gave up 1 base and J gave up 1 base, with 11 bases separating them. The CDR3 spells CASSLGRGASYEQYF. The DNA for the CDR3 is TGTGCCAGCAGCTTAGGGCGGGGCGCGTCCTACGAGCAGTACTTC.

The chain joins TRBV15 to TRBJ1-5; D uncertain. Germline V lookup: CDR1 LNHNV, CDR2 YYDKDF (reference sequence). With 4 bases removed from V and 4 bases from J, the gap between germline ends came to 5 bases. This CDR3 has 12 residues. The CDR3 DNA reads TGTGCCACCAGCAAGACTAATCAGCCCCAGCATTTT. This encodes CATSKTNQPQHF.

The chain recombines TRBV18 with TRBJ2-5; 8 bases are shared with TRBD2. From germline, CDR1 is KGHSH and CDR2 LQKENI. This CDR3 has 13 amino acids. Trimming at V came to 8 bases and at J to 5 bases, leaving 7 bases not matched to a gene. The CDR3 DNA is TGTGCCAGCGAGTTAGCGGGGTTGGAGACCCAGTACTTC. It is translated as CASELAGLETQYF.

The chain joins TRBV6-6 to TRBJ1-6; the match to TRBD1 covers 9 bases. Germline V CDR1 and CDR2: MNHNY, SVGAGI (reference sequence). The V and J ends lost 6 bases and 10 bases, in that order; junction bases with no gene match: 7. This CDR3 contains 14 residues. The CDR3: CASRAGTGHSPLHF. The DNA of the CDR3 is TGTGCCAGCAGAGCCGGGACAGGGCACTCACCCCTCCACTTT.

In DNA, the CDR3 is TGTGCCACCAGCAGAGATCTGGCAGCCGCTAACTATGGCTACACCTTC. This codes for CATSRDLAAANYGYTF. V is TRBV15 and J is TRBJ1-2; D gene uncertain. V shed 0 bases and J shed 0 bases, with 11 bases lying between them. The CDR3 extends over 16 amino acids. Germline CDR1 and CDR2: LNHNV and YYDKDF (reference sequence).

This chain connects TRBV6-5 to TRBJ1-5, with D perhaps TRBD1 (6 bases). Between the trimmed V and J ends, which lost 6 bases and 2 bases, there was a span of 11 bases. The CDR3 is made up of 14 amino acids. Germline V gives CDR1 MNHEY, CDR2 SVGAGI. CDR3 sequence reads: CASRPGAGNQPQHF. CDR3 nucleotides: TGTGCCAGCAGGCCAGGGGCGGGCAATCAGCCCCAGCATTTT.

The chain has TRBV11-2 and TRBJ2-1; D is unresolved. Deletions cut 2 bases from V and 9 bases from J, with 14 bases between. The length of the CDR3 is 14 residues. Germline CDR1 is SGHAT and CDR2 is FQNNGV. In DNA form, the CDR3 reads TGTGCCAGCAGCTTAACCCCAACGGCTGGTGAGCAGTTCTTC. Amino acid sequence: CASSLTPTAGEQFF.

The gene calls are TRBV28 and TRBJ1-5; D call uncertain. The CDR3 contains 17 residues. Germline V gives CDR1 MDHEN, CDR2 SYDVKM. The V end was cut by 3 bases, the J end by 2 bases, with 17 bases between. The CDR3 bases are TGTGCCAGCAGTTTCCCTTTTTACCGAACGGGCAATCAGCCCCAGCATTTT. Amino acid sequence: CASSFPFYRTGNQPQHF.

This clone has more than one count but fewer than ten. The rearrangement joins TRBV19 to TRBJ1-6; TRBD1 is a possible D gene (6 bases). CDR3 size: 13 residues. Germline values: CDR1 LNHDA, CDR2 SQIVND (reference sequence). The V end lost 9 bases, the J end lost 7 bases, and 13 bases lay between the germline ends. The CDR3 spells CASRDTRNSPLHF. As DNA, the CDR3 is TGTGCCAGCCGGGACACCCGAAATTCACCCCTCCACTTT.

The J gene is TRBJ1-1, the V gene TRBV19, with D unresolved. Deletions cut 4 bases from V and 4 bases from J, with 16 bases between. This CDR3 is built from 15 residues. The V gene's germline CDR1 is LNHDA and CDR2 SQIVND (reference sequence). The CDR3 DNA reads as TGTGCCAGTAGTAACCCCCGGGGTGAGGCCACTGAAGCTTTCTTT. This codes for CASSNPRGEATEAFF.